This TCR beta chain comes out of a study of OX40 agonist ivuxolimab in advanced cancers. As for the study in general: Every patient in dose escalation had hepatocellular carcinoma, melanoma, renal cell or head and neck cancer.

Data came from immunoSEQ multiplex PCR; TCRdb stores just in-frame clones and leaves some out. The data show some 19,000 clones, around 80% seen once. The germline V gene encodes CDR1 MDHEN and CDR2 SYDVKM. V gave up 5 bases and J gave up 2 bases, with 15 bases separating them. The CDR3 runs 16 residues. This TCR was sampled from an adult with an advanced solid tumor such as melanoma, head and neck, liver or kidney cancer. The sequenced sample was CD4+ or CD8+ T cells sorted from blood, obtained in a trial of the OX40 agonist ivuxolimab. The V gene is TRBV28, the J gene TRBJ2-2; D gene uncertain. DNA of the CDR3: TGTGCCAGCAGTCCCTCGGTGCAACTAAACACCGGGGAGCTGTTTTTT. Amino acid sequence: CASSPSVQLNTGELFF.